This TCR beta chain was captured in a study of T cells in Graves' hyperthyroidism and ophthalmopathy. The patients, who ranged from 18 to 65 in age, presented with newly diagnosed hyperthyroidism lasting under 2 months. V was pared by 0 bases and J by 1 base, with 10 bases between. The CDR3 sequence is 15 residues long. Germline CDR1 and CDR2: SGHRS and YFSETQ. Amplification targeted TCR beta CDR3 regions from RNA transcripts. HTBI primers drove first-round RT-PCR of the TCR CDR3. MiXCR, run by TCRdb on the multiplex PCR reads, gives a single entry per CDR3 protein. Of hundreds of thousands of distinct CDR3 sequences listed, 38% are singletons.

Sample: blood. This rearrangement joins TRBV5-1 to TRBJ2-5; D gene uncertain. This TCR was recovered from a man aged 18 to 35 with Graves' hyperthyroidism. The CDR3 spells CASSLGADTQETQYF. For the CDR3, the DNA is TGCGCCAGCAGCTTGGGGGCAGACACCCAAGAGACCCAGTACTTC.